Reported below is one T cell receptor (beta chain). This clonotype was counted at least ten times. What antigen it recognizes has not been identified. No much larger clone exists at a distance of one base, and base qualities are not known. This record belongs to a study of T cells in Graves' hyperthyroidism and ophthalmopathy (dated by TCRdb to the late 2010s). In the study overall: Peripheral blood was collected at initial diagnosis, before any treatment. After blood sampling, hyperthyroidism patients were treated with methimazole at a starting dose of 30 mg daily, and ophthalmopathy patients were treated with high-dose intravenous methylprednisolone. To identify distinguishing TCR V-J signatures, a discovery cohort of some 100 patients was used, comprising 43 with Graves' ophthalmopathy and around 60 with stable Graves' hyperthyroidism. Prospective prediction of ophthalmopathy was tested in an independent validation cohort consisting of under 20 hyperthyroidism patients and some 17 patients who later progressed to ophthalmopathy. For training and testing, the 100 or so patients in the discovery cohort were randomly divided in a 7:3 ratio. The study also compared thyroid tissue and blood T-cell repertoires from more than five Graves' hyperthyroidism patients. According to the paper, TCR Vbeta CDR3 sequencing was carried out on 120 to 150 peripheral blood samples, which came from under 50 ophthalmopathy, around 74 hyperthyroidism and some 17 progressor patients. General study outcomes and caveats: During validation, the model predicted progression to ophthalmopathy a median of roughly six months ahead of onset, with approximately 70% sensitivity and 72.22% specificity. In cross-validation, a model built on a 13 V-J signature told ophthalmopathy apart from stable hyperthyroidism with about 90% sensitivity and approximately 81% specificity, and in testing the same model reached 80%/75%. No statistical method was used to fix the sample size in advance, and group allocation was not hidden from the investigators. Blood samples also contained most of the expanded thyroid clonotypes (frequency above 0.001), which suggests that blood repertoires may reflect thyroid immune responses.

Ophthalmopathy patients had moderately to severely active disease, with a Clinical Activity Score of 3 or more, a NOSPECS grade of 4 or more, and a disease duration of less than 3 months. Patients with uncontrolled infections, other autoimmune diseases, pregnancy or lactation were excluded. Diagnoses were based on clinical symptoms, serum thyroxine and TRAb, thyroid ultrasound and orbital computed tomography. Ficoll-Paque density gradient centrifugation was used to isolate PBMCs from 8.5 to 10 ml of fresh peripheral blood. Total RNA was extracted using Trizol reagent, and RNA quality was assessed on an Agilent 2100 Bioanalyzer. The germline V end is reduced by 10 bases and the J end by 5 bases; junction bases left unmatched: 14. The CDR3 contains 15 residues, cysteine and phenylalanine counted. Solely the CDR3 DNA is kept, with 45 bases framed from the first base. Based on the germline V gene, the CDR1 and CDR2 sequences are MNHEY and SVGEGT.

Amplification of TCR beta CDR3 regions was carried out from RNA transcripts. A first-round RT-PCR of the TCR CDR3 used the HTBI primer set with the Qiagen OneStep RT-PCR kit. The libraries were constructed in a second round of multiplex PCR and then size-selected and purified. The libraries were sequenced on an Illumina HiSeq2000 using paired-end 100 bp reads. For the original study's pipeline: SOAPnuke was used to process the raw data, removing reads that contained adapters or uncalled bases, had a mean Phred below 15, or lacked an exact match to the constant primer or identifier. High-quality paired reads were merged with COPE v1.2.5, and unique nucleotide sequences were defined as clonotypes. MiTCR v1.1 was used to align the clonotypes against IMGT TRBV, TRBD and TRBJ reference segments. The analysis was restricted to V-J combinations with a frequency above 0.0001, which together covered around 99% of the repertoires. The TCS score was defined as the ratio of F50 (clonal expansion) to E x V (chaos), calculated using BLOSUM62-based TCRdist between CDR3 peptides within each V-J. Welch's t-statistics and random forest reduced 500 to 550 V-J features to about 12, which were used in a naive Bayes classifier (R e1071). Thyroid-blood repertoire similarity was quantified with the Morisita-Horn index. In TCRdb, the public reads were trimmed at Q25 with fastp and aligned with MiXCR, with productive beta chains retained. Every CDR3 protein is listed once, alongside the most common genes and DNA of its rows. The V and J calls shown here were made by TCRdb, not taken from the authors' results. This sample is represented by more than 500,000 distinct CDR3 sequences; approximately 15% of them were singletons. Around 4.1% of the sample goes to the ten largest clones.

This clonotype was obtained from a woman aged 40 to 50 with Graves' ophthalmopathy. Rearrangement joined TRBV6-2 or TRBV6-3 to TRBJ2-7, with 10 bases aligning to TRBD2. The sample comprised blood. The CDR3 loop reads CATCPGLANINEQYF. The sequenced DNA: TGTGCCACCTGTCCGGGACTAGCGAACATCAACGAGCAGTACTTC.